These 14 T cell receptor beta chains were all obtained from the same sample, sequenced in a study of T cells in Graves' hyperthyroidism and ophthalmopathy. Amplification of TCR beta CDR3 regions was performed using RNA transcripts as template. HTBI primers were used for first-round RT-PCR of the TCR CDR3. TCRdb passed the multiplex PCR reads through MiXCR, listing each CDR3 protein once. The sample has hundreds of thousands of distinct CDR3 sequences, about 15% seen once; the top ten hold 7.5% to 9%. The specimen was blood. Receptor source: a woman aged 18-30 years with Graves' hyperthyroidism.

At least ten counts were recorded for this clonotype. CDR3 bases: TGCAGCGCCTGGGGCAGCGAGCAGTTCTTC. Protein sequence: CSAWGSEQFF. The chain links TRBV29-1 to TRBJ2-1; D might be TRBD1 (5 bases). Germline CDR1 and CDR2: SQVTM and ANQGSEA. This CDR3 contains 10 residues. The germline V and J ends were trimmed by 7 bases and 10 bases, with 11 bases remaining between them.

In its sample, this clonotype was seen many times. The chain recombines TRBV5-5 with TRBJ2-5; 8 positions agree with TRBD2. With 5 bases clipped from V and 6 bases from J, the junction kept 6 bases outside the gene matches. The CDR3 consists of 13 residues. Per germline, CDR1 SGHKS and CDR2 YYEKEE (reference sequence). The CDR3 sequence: CASSRLAGQTQYF. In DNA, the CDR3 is TGTGCCAGCAGTAGGCTAGCGGGTCAGACCCAGTACTTC.

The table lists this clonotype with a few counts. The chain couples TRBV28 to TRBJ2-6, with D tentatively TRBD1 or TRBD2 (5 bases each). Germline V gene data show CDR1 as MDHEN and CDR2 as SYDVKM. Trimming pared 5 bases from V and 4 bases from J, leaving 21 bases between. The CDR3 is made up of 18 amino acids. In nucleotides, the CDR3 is TGTGCCAGCAGTCCGAGGGTCGGGACCTCGGAAGGGGCCAACGTCCTGACTTTC. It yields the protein CASSPRVGTSEGANVLTF.

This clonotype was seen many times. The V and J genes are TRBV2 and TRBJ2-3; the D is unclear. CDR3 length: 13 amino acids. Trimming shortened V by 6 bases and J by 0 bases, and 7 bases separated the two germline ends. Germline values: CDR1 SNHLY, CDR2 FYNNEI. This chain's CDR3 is CASSTDSTDTQYF. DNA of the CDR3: TGTGCCAGCAGCACGGACAGCACAGATACGCAGTATTTT. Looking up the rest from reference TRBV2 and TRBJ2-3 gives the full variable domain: EPEVTQTPSHQVTQMGQEVILRCVPISNHLYFYWYRQILGQKVEFLVSFYNNEISEKSEIFDDQFSVERPDGSNFTLKIRSTKLEDSAMYFCASSTDSTDTQYFGPGTRLTVL.

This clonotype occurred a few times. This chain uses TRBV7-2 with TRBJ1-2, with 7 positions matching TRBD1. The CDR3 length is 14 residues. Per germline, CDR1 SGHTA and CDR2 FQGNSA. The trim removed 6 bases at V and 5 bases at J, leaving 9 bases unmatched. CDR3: CASSAGGASYGYTF. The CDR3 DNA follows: TGTGCCAGCAGTGCAGGGGGGGCTTCTTATGGCTACACCTTC.

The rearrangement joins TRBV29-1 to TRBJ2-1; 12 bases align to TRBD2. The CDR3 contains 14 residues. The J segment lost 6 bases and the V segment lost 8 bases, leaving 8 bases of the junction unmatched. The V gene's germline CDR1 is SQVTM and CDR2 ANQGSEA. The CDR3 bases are TGCAGCTCAGCTAGCGGGAGGGGAACCAATGAGCAGTTCTTC. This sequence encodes CSSASGRGTNEQFF.

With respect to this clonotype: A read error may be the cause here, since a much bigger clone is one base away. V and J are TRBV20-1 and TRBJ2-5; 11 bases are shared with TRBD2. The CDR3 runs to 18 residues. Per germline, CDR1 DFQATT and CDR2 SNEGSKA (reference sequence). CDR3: CGARVSLAGGPSEETQYF. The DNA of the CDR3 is TGCGGTGCTAGAGTGAGTTTAGCGGGAGGGCCCTCGGAGGAGACCCAGTACTTC.

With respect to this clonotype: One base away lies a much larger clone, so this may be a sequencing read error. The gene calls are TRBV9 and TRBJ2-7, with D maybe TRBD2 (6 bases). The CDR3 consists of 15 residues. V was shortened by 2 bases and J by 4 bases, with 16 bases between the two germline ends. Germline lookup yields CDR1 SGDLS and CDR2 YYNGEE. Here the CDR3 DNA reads TGTGCCAGCAGCGTGGGGCGGGGTTCCTCTTACGAGCAGTACTTC. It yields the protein CASSVGRGSSYEQYF.

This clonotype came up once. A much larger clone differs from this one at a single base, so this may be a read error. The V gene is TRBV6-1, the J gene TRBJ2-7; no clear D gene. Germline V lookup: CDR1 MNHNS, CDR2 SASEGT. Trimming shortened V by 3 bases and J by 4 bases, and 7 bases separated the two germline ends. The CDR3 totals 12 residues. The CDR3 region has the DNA TGTGCCAGCAGTGATAGCAATTACGAGCAGTACTTC. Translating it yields CASSDSNYEQYF.

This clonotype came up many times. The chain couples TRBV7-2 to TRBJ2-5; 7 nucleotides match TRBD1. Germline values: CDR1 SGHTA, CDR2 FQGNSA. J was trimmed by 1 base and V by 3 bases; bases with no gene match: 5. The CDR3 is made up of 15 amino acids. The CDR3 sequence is CASSLDRTLQETQYF. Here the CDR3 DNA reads TGTGCCAGCAGCTTGGACAGGACTCTCCAAGAGACCCAGTACTTC.

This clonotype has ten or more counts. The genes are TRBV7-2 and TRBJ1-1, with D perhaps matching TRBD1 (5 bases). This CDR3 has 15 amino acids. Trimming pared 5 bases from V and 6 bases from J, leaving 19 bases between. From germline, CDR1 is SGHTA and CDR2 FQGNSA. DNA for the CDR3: TGTGCCAGCAGCCCATCCGGGACCTATCGACCTGAAGCTTTCTTT. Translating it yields CASSPSGTYRPEAFF. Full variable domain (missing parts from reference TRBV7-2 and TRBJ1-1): GAGVSQSPSNKVTEKGKDVELRCDPISGHTALYWYRQSLGQGLEFLIYFQGNSAPDKSGLPSDRFSAERTGGSVSTLTIQRTQQEDSAVYLCASSPSGTYRPEAFFGQGTRLTVV.

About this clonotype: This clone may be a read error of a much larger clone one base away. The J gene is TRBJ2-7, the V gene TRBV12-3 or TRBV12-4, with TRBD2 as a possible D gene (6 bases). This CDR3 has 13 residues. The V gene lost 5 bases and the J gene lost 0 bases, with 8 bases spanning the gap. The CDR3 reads CASSHGSSYEQYF. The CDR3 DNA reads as TGTGCCAGCAGTCACGGGAGCTCCTACGAGCAGTACTTC.

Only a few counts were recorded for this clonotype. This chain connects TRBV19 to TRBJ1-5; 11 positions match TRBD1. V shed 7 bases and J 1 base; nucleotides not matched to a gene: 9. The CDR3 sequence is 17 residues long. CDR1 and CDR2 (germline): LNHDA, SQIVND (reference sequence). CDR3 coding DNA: TGTGCCAGTATTAGGACAGGGGGCGGTAAAAGCAATCAGCCCCAGCATTTT. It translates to CASIRTGGGKSNQPQHF.

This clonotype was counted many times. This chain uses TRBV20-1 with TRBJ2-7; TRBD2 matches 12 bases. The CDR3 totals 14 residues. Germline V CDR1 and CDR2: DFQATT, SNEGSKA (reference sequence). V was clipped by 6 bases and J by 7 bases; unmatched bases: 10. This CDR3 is CSAPSGGARGEQYF. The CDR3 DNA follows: TGCAGTGCACCTAGCGGGGGGGCGAGAGGGGAGCAGTACTTC.